These 19 T cell receptor beta chains were all obtained from the same sample, sequenced in a study of blood T cell repertoires in COVID-19. Profiled with immunoSEQ multiplex PCR; TCRdb holds only in-frame clones, not every one. The sample lists under 400,000 clones, about 89% occurring once. What was sequenced was peripheral blood. These receptors were obtained from a woman in her twenties or thirties with COVID-19, enrolled during active disease.

This sequence joins TRBV27 and TRBJ2-5; 7 bases fit TRBD2. Germline CDR1 is MNHEY and CDR2 is SMNVEV (reference sequence). The V and J ends lost 0 bases and 5 bases, in that order; junction bases with no gene match: 6. The CDR3 is 15 amino acids. The CDR3 loop is CASSLSSGVPETQYF. The CDR3 DNA follows: TGTGCCAGCAGTTTATCCAGCGGGGTACCGGAGACCCAGTACTTC.

The J gene is TRBJ1-1, the V gene TRBV21-1; no DNA check was done on the table's D call, TRBD1. TRBV21-1 has pseudogene status. CDR3 length equals 13 residues. CDR3 in DNA: TGTGCCAGCAGCTCAGGGGGGAACACTGAAGCTTTCTTT. This codes for CASSSGGNTEAFF.

The J gene is TRBJ1-1, the V gene TRBV19, with 7 bases aligning to TRBD1. The V and J ends lost 1 base and 5 bases, in that order; junction bases with no gene match: 1. CDR3 length equals 13 residues. Germline-derived CDR1 and CDR2 are LNHDA and SQIVND (reference sequence). The CDR3 DNA reads TGTGCCAGTAGTATAGTACAGGGGACTGAAGCTTTCTTT. Its translation: CASSIVQGTEAFF.

The sample holds a few counts of this clone. The rearrangement uses TRBV3-1 (or the pseudogene TRBV3-2) and TRBJ2-7; TRBD2 matches at 9 bases. Trimming cost V 3 bases and J 5 bases; bases outside gene matches: 8. Per the germline V gene, CDR1 is LGHDT and CDR2 is YNNKEL (reference sequence). This CDR3 has 15 residues. CDR3 in DNA: TGTGCCAGCAGCCATTTGACTAGCGGTAAGAACGAGCAGTACTTC. Protein sequence: CASSHLTSGKNEQYF.

The chain joins TRBV5-4 to TRBJ2-3, with 10 bases lining up with TRBD2. This CDR3 is built from 14 residues. CDR1 and CDR2 from the germline V gene are SGHNT and YYREEE (reference sequence). Germline trimming cut 4 bases from V and 4 bases from J; bases unmatched to any gene: 3. The CDR3 bases are TGTGCCAGCAGCCGAGCGGGAGGGGCAGATACGCAGTATTTT. Translation gives CASSRAGGADTQYF.

V is TRBV11-2 and J is TRBJ2-3, with D possibly matching TRBD2 (7 bases). The CDR3 has 17 residues. Germline CDR1 is SGHAT and CDR2 is FQNNGV. Trimming stripped 5 bases from V and 1 base from J, with 19 bases between. CDR3 region: CASSPQAGALGTDTQYF. In DNA form, the CDR3 reads TGTGCCAGCAGCCCCCAGGCGGGGGCCCTAGGCACAGATACGCAGTATTTT.

The J gene is TRBJ2-2, the V gene TRBV6-1, with 7 bases matching TRBD2. Germline trimming cut 4 bases from V and 1 base from J; bases unmatched to any gene: 12. The CDR3 is 18 residues long. CDR1 is MNHNS and CDR2 is SASEGT in the germline V gene. The CDR3 region is CASSGRGGSLMNTGELFF. CDR3 nucleotides: TGTGCCAGCAGTGGAAGAGGCGGGAGTTTAATGAACACCGGGGAGCTGTTTTTT.

J is TRBJ2-7 and V is TRBV7-2, with 12 bases matching TRBD2. Germline V gene sequence: CDR1 SGHTA, CDR2 FQGNSA. V trimming: 4 bases; J trimming: 3 bases; junction bases outside the gene matches: 4. CDR3 size: 15 residues. The CDR3 nucleotides read TGTGCCAGCAGCTCGACTAGCGGGAGTATCTACGAGCAGTACTTC. It encodes CASSSTSGSIYEQYF.

The V gene is TRBV5-1, the J gene TRBJ1-1, with 8 positions matching TRBD1. CDR1 is SGHRS and CDR2 is YFSETQ in the germline V gene. CDR3 length equals 13 residues. V shed 0 bases and J 8 bases; nucleotides not matched to a gene: 3. This CDR3 is CASSLAGDREAFF. In nucleotides, the CDR3 is TGCGCCAGCAGCTTGGCCGGGGACAGGGAAGCTTTCTTT.

The chain couples TRBV24-1 to TRBJ1-1; D remains unclear. This CDR3 comprises 13 residues. V was pared by 2 bases and J by 1 base, with 4 bases between. Germline V lookup: CDR1 KGHDR, CDR2 SFDVKD. The CDR3 region is CATSDYGNTEAFF. CDR3 nucleotide sequence: TGTGCCACCAGTGATTACGGGAACACTGAAGCTTTCTTT.

This clone occurred a few times. The chain links TRBV10-1 to TRBJ2-6; a weak D match, TRBD1 (6 bases). The V gene's germline CDR1 is WNHNN and CDR2 SYGVQD (reference sequence). V lost 5 bases to trimming and J lost 1 base, with 9 bases between them. This CDR3 region has 15 residues. The CDR3: CASSRGGSGANVLTF. The CDR3 DNA reads as TGCGCCAGCAGTCGAGGGGGATCTGGGGCCAACGTCCTGACTTTC.

This chain connects TRBV6-5 to TRBJ2-5; no clear D. The CDR3 is 15 residues long. Trimming took off 4 bases at V and 5 bases at J, with 17 bases between the two ends. Germline V gene lookup returns CDR1 MNHEY and CDR2 SVGAGI. DNA of the CDR3: TGTGCCAGCAGTTCCCGCGGTAGCCTTGGGGAGACCCAGTACTTC. The encoded protein is CASSSRGSLGETQYF.

In DNA form, the CDR3 reads TGTGCCAGCAGCTTGGGCGGACAGCCCCGGGAGACCCAGTACTTC. It codes for CASSLGGQPRETQYF. The J gene is TRBJ2-5, the V gene TRBV11-2; TRBD1 might be the D (6 bases). The V and J ends lost 3 bases and 5 bases respectively, with 16 bases between them. The CDR3 covers 15 residues. Germline V CDR1 and CDR2: SGHAT, FQNNGV.

The chain couples TRBV29-1 to TRBJ2-5, with 8 bases lining up with TRBD1. This CDR3 comprises 16 residues. Germline CDR1 is SQVTM and CDR2 is ANQGSEA. Unmatched junction bases numbered 13, after V lost 6 bases and J lost 1 base. Here the CDR3 DNA reads TGCAGCGTCGACGAAGGACAGGGAAGGCCCCAAGAGACCCAGTACTTC. Translated, it gives CSVDEGQGRPQETQYF.

The rearrangement links TRBV27 to TRBJ2-1; TRBD2 agrees at 11 bases. Germline values: CDR1 MNHEY, CDR2 SMNVEV (reference sequence). CDR3 length: 14 residues. V lost 6 bases to trimming and J lost 7 bases; unmatched junction nucleotides: 5. The CDR3 loop reads CASSPRTSGNEQFF. As DNA, the CDR3 is TGTGCCAGCAGCCCACGGACTAGCGGGAATGAGCAGTTCTTC.

This clone was counted a single time. The V and J genes are TRBV9 and TRBJ2-7, with a weak D call TRBD1 (6 bases). CDR3 size: 15 residues. Germline V gene sequence: CDR1 SGDLS, CDR2 YYNGEE. Trimming left V 0 bases short and J 6 bases short, with 16 bases between. CDR3: CASSVEGWGRSEQYF. CDR3 nucleotides: TGTGCCAGCAGCGTAGAGGGGTGGGGGCGTTCCGAGCAGTACTTC.

A remark on this clone: Other DNA sequences of this sample code for an identical CDR3. The rearrangement uses TRBV19 and TRBJ1-2; D call uncertain. This CDR3 has 12 amino acids. Germline V gives CDR1 LNHDA, CDR2 SQIVND (reference sequence). Trimming took 5 bases from V and 2 from J, leaving 6 bases between them. CDR3 region: CASSPGNYGYTF. The DNA of the CDR3 is TGTGCCAGTAGTCCGGGGAACTATGGCTACACCTTC.

The chain is built from TRBV29-1 and TRBJ2-3; 11 bases align to TRBD2. The V gene's germline CDR1 is SQVTM and CDR2 ANQGSEA. Trimming took 5 bases from V and 1 from J; bases not matched to a gene: 5. CDR3 length equals 15 residues. The DNA for the CDR3 is TGCAGCGTTTCCGGGACTAGCGGAGGCACAGATACGCAGTATTTT. Encoded protein: CSVSGTSGGTDTQYF.

The rearrangement uses TRBV4-1 and TRBJ1-1; 7 bases are a match to TRBD1. This CDR3 region has 14 residues. Trimming took 3 bases from V and 3 from J; bases not matched to a gene: 4. Per germline, CDR1 MGHRA and CDR2 YSYEKL. The CDR3 here is CASSHSTGDTEAFF. For the CDR3, the DNA is TGCGCCAGCAGCCATTCTACAGGGGACACTGAAGCTTTCTTT.